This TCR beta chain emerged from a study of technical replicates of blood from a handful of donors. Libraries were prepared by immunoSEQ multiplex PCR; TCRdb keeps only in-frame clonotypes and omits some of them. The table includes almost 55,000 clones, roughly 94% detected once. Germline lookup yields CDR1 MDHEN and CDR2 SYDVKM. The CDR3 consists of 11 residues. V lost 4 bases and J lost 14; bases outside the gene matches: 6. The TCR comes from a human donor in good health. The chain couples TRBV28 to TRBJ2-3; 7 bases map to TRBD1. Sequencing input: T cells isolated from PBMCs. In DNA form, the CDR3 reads TGTGCCAGCAGTTCCGAGGGGGCTCCGTATTTT. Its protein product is CASSSEGAPYF.